One sample yielded the 13 T cell receptor beta chains listed below, sequenced in a study of T cells in localized non-small cell lung cancer (TCRdb year 2020). The method behind the library was the immunoSEQ multiplex PCR assay. TCRdb holds this immuneACCESS table with in-frame rearrangements only. Some clones are missing; in checked studies, unresolved V genes explain under half, and the rest has no known cause. This sample is represented by about 16,000 clones; about 88% of them were singletons. The ten largest clonotypes hold about a quarter of the sample. This specimen consisted of peripheral blood, obtained before any cancer treatment. Receptors were obtained from a female donor older than 55 with stage III squamous cell lung carcinoma.

This clone was picked up a small number of times. The CDR3: CASLPTRFMTAQETQYF. CDR3 DNA: TGTGCCAGCTTACCGACGAGATTTATGACCGCCCAAGAGACCCAGTACTTC. This chain connects TRBV28 to TRBJ2-5; D remains unclear. With 8 bases removed from V and 1 base from J, the gap between germline ends came to 23 bases. The CDR3 is 17 amino acids. Germline CDR1 MDHEN, CDR2 SYDVKM.

V gene TRBV19 combines with J gene TRBJ2-3; D is perhaps TRBD2 (6 bases). The V and J ends lost 3 bases and 5 bases respectively, with 15 bases between them. The CDR3 totals 15 residues. CDR1 is LNHDA and CDR2 is SQIVND in the germline V gene (reference sequence). The CDR3 nucleotides are TGTGCCAGTAGTATTAGTGAGGGACTGGGAGATACGCAGTATTTT. This encodes CASSISEGLGDTQYF.

V gene TRBV6-5 combines with J gene TRBJ1-6, with D possibly matching TRBD1 (6 bases). This CDR3 has 14 residues. Trimming shortened V by 2 bases and J by 7 bases, and 9 bases separated the two germline ends. Germline loops: CDR1 MNHEY, CDR2 SVGAGI. The CDR3 DNA reads as TGTGCCAGCAGTTACAGACAGGCGAATTCACCCCTCCACTTT. As protein: CASSYRQANSPLHF.

Here the CDR3 DNA reads TGTGCCAGCAGTTTGGGGACTAGCGGGAGGTCAGAGACCCAGTACTTC. Translating it yields CASSLGTSGRSETQYF. The V and J genes are TRBV27 and TRBJ2-5, with 15 bases identical to TRBD2. Trimming at V came to 3 bases and at J to 4 bases, leaving 3 bases not matched to a gene. CDR1 and CDR2 from the germline V gene are MNHEY and SMNVEV (reference sequence). This CDR3 has 16 residues.

This clone was found once. V usage is TRBV10-3 and J usage is TRBJ2-7, with D possibly being TRBD1 or TRBD2 (5 bases each). The CDR3 has 12 residues. Germline V gene sequence: CDR1 ENHRY, CDR2 SYGVKD. With 8 bases removed from V and 2 bases from J, the gap between germline ends came to 10 bases. This chain's CDR3 is CAIGQGPYEQYF. In DNA form, the CDR3 reads TGTGCCATCGGGCAGGGACCCTACGAGCAGTACTTC.

CDR3 region: CASRDTENEKLFF. In nucleotides, the CDR3 is TGCGCCAGCAGGGACACAGAGAATGAAAAACTGTTTTTT. The chain joins TRBV5-1 to TRBJ1-4, with D possibly TRBD1 on 5 matching bases. V dropped 5 bases and J dropped 5 bases, with 10 bases sitting between them. The CDR3 length is 13 residues. Germline V CDR1 and CDR2: SGHRS, YFSETQ.

V gene TRBV5-5 combines with J gene TRBJ1-5; 9 positions match TRBD1. The CDR3 covers 16 residues. The germline V gene has CDR1 SGHKS and CDR2 YYEKEE (reference sequence). The ends lost 2 bases at V and 3 bases at J; junction bases unmatched: 6. CDR3 sequence (DNA): TGTGCCAGCAGCTTCCGGACAGGGGCGATCAATCAGCCCCAGCATTTT. Its protein product is CASSFRTGAINQPQHF.

V is TRBV27 and J is TRBJ2-1, with 8 bases matching TRBD1. This CDR3 region has 15 residues. The V segment lost 5 bases and the J segment 5 bases; nucleotides outside the gene matches: 8. Germline lookup yields CDR1 MNHEY and CDR2 SMNVEV (reference sequence). The CDR3 sequence is CASSGAGTGDNEQFF. Here the CDR3 DNA reads TGTGCCAGCAGTGGGGCCGGGACAGGTGACAATGAGCAGTTCTTC.

This sequence joins TRBV28 and TRBJ2-7, with TRBD1 identical over 8 bases. The CDR3 is 16 amino acids. V lost 5 bases to trimming and J lost 4 bases; unmatched junction nucleotides: 13. The germline gives CDR1 MDHEN, CDR2 SYDVKM. Here the CDR3 DNA reads TGTGCCAGCAGTCCCCGACAGGGGCGAAGGAAATACGAGCAGTACTTC. Amino acid sequence: CASSPRQGRRKYEQYF.

The rearrangement uses TRBV30 and TRBJ1-4, with D uncertain. The germline V and J ends were trimmed by 6 bases and 0 bases, with 20 bases remaining between them. This CDR3 is 17 amino acids long. Germline-derived CDR1 and CDR2 are GTSNPN and SVGIG (reference sequence). The chain's CDR3 is CACTPAPGGPTNEKLFF. The CDR3 nucleotides read TGTGCCTGTACCCCTGCCCCGGGCGGTCCAACTAATGAAAAACTGTTTTTT.

The CDR3 here is CASSLGTSGGANEQFF. The CDR3 DNA sequence: TGTGCCAGCAGCTTAGGTACTAGCGGGGGGGCGAATGAGCAGTTCTTC. The chain recombines TRBV7-3 with TRBJ2-1; the match to TRBD2 covers 13 bases. J lost 7 bases, V lost 2 bases, and 5 bases had no gene match. Germline V gene data show CDR1 as SGHTA and CDR2 as FQGTGA. The CDR3 has 16 residues. Full variable domain (rest looked up from reference TRBV7-3 and TRBJ2-1): GAGVSQTPSNKVTEKGKYVELRCDPISGHTALYWYRQSLGQGPEFLIYFQGTGAADDSGLPNDRFFAVRPEGSVSTLKIQRTERGDSAVYLCASSLGTSGGANEQFFGPGTRLTVL.

This clone was recorded only once. The rearrangement joins TRBV21-1 to TRBJ2-7; the table's D call TRBD2 went unverified against the DNA. TRBV21-1 represents a pseudogene. This CDR3 region has 19 residues. CDR3 nucleotide sequence: TGTGCCAGCAGCAAAGTTTTAATCGGGACTCCTCTTAGCTCCTACGAGCAGTACTTC. It translates to CASSKVLIGTPLSSYEQYF.

V usage is TRBV10-3 and J usage is TRBJ1-2; 8 bases match TRBD1. V dropped 6 bases and J dropped 5; count of bases not matched to a gene: 8. CDR1 and CDR2 (germline): ENHRY, SYGVKD. The CDR3 length is 14 residues. The CDR3 DNA sequence: TGTGCCATCAGAGCGGCAGGGGGCGGATATGGCTACACCTTC. Translating gives CAIRAAGGGYGYTF.